A single sample gave rise to the 29 T cell receptor beta chains below, sequenced in a study of cytomegalovirus exposure and HLA in healthy donors. 13 Jbeta primers and 60 Vbeta primers were used for the PCR. Clones were read by immunoSEQ multiplex PCR, and TCRdb kept only the in-frame ones, dropping some. The table records about 200,000 clones, 82% of them present only once. Sequencing was carried out using PBMCs. These receptor sequences come from a middle-aged woman in good health and CMV-seronegative.

This clone appeared a single time. V usage is TRBV30 and J usage is TRBJ1-4; D perhaps matches TRBD1 (6 bases). Germline CDR1 is GTSNPN and CDR2 is SVGIG (reference sequence). The CDR3 length is 14 residues. V gave up 5 bases and J gave up 5 bases, with 15 bases separating them. The CDR3 nucleotides read TGTGCCTGGGAGTACGGACAGCGAAATGAAAAACTGTTTTTT. Amino acid sequence: CAWEYGQRNEKLFF.

J is TRBJ2-2 and V is TRBV7-2; 13 bases align to TRBD2. V lost 1 base, J lost 4 bases, and 9 bases stayed unmatched. Per germline, CDR1 SGHTA and CDR2 FQGNSA. The CDR3 is 19 amino acids. CDR3: CASSLVPSGLAGPTGELFF. In DNA form, the CDR3 reads TGTGCCAGCAGCTTAGTGCCCTCGGGACTAGCGGGACCCACCGGGGAGCTGTTTTTT.

In DNA, the CDR3 is TGTGCCAGCAGTTCGGTTCTAGCGGGAGATACGCAGTATTTT. Translation gives CASSSVLAGDTQYF. The V call is TRBV6-5, the J call TRBJ2-3; 8 nucleotides line up with TRBD2. CDR1 is MNHEY, CDR2 SVGAGI, per germline. The CDR3 is made up of 14 amino acids. The ends lost 4 bases at V and 5 bases at J; junction bases unmatched: 5.

A single count supports this clone. The rearrangement uses TRBV18 and TRBJ2-1; 8 bases are a match to TRBD1. In germline, CDR1 is KGHSH, CDR2 LQKENI. Trimming at V came to 2 bases and at J to 4 bases, leaving 7 bases not matched to a gene. The CDR3 has 16 residues. In DNA, the CDR3 is TGTGCCAGCTCACCAAGTAACAGGGGGAAGTACAATGAGCAGTTCTTC. Translating it yields CASSPSNRGKYNEQFF. The entire variable domain, with the rest obtained from reference TRBV18 and TRBJ2-1, is as follows: NAGVMQNPRHLVRRRGQEARLRCSPMKGHSHVYWYRQLPEEGLKFMVYLQKENIIDESGMPKERFSAEFPKEGPSILRIQQVVRGDSAAYFCASSPSNRGKYNEQFFGPGTRLTVL.

The chain links TRBV7-7 to TRBJ2-1, with 11 bases matching TRBD2. The CDR3 spans 17 residues. Losses at the gene ends were 1 base for V and 3 bases for J; bases not matched to a gene: 5. In germline, CDR1 is SSHAT, CDR2 FNYEAQ (reference sequence). This CDR3 reads CASSLEGLAGGYNEQFF. CDR3 nucleotides: TGTGCCAGCAGCTTAGAGGGGCTAGCGGGAGGCTACAATGAGCAGTTCTTC.

The genes are TRBV28 and TRBJ1-2; D may be TRBD1 (5 bases). Trimming pared 3 bases from V and 2 bases from J, leaving 7 bases between. The CDR3 extends over 13 amino acids. The germline gives CDR1 MDHEN, CDR2 SYDVKM. The CDR3 DNA reads TGTGCCAGCAGTTTCGGACACAACTATGGCTACACCTTC. Translated, it gives CASSFGHNYGYTF.

The DNA of the CDR3 is TGTGCCAGCAGTTTAGGCAGGGATTATGGCTACACCTTC. Translated, it gives CASSLGRDYGYTF. V and J are TRBV27 and TRBJ1-2; D may be TRBD1 (5 bases). The CDR3 runs 13 residues. CDR1 and CDR2 from the germline V gene are MNHEY and SMNVEV (reference sequence). V dropped 2 bases and J dropped 5 bases, with 9 bases sitting between them.

The chain uses TRBV18 and TRBJ1-1; D call uncertain. Germline V gives CDR1 KGHSH, CDR2 LQKENI. The V end was cut by 2 bases, the J end by 0 bases, with 7 bases between. The CDR3 has 14 amino acids. CDR3 DNA sequence: TGTGCCAGCTCACCAGGGCTTATGAACACTGAAGCTTTCTTT. Translated, it gives CASSPGLMNTEAFF.

The chain carries TRBV9 and TRBJ2-1; 8 nucleotides match TRBD2. The CDR3 is made up of 16 amino acids. Germline CDR1 SGDLS, CDR2 YYNGEE. The V and J ends lost 7 bases and 7 bases, in that order; junction bases with no gene match: 16. This chain's CDR3 is CASSIRGAGVRNEQFF. In DNA, the CDR3 is TGTGCCAGCTCGATAAGAGGAGCGGGAGTCCGTAATGAGCAGTTCTTC.

This clone was detected only once. The V call is TRBV11-1, the J call TRBJ2-3, with a tentative D call TRBD2 (6 bases). Trimming left V 5 bases short and J 3 bases short, with 15 bases between. The germline CDR1 and CDR2 sequences are SGHAT and FQDESV (reference sequence). This CDR3 has 15 residues. CDR3 DNA: TGTGCCAGCAGCCCCGGGAGAGCTTTTACAGATACGCAGTATTTT. It specifies CASSPGRAFTDTQYF. The variable domain in full, completed from reference TRBV11-1 and TRBJ2-3, reads EAEVAQSPRYKITEKSQAVAFWCDPISGHATLYWYRQILGQGPELLVQFQDESVVDDSQLPKDRFSAERLKGVDSTLKIQPAELGDSAMYLCASSPGRAFTDTQYFGPGTRLTVL.

J is TRBJ2-7 and V is TRBV18; 10 nucleotides line up with TRBD1. The CDR3 contains 16 residues. Germline CDR1 is KGHSH and CDR2 is LQKENI. V shed 2 bases and J 4 bases; nucleotides not matched to a gene: 8. CDR3 sequence reads: CASSPDRTGGGYEQYF. The CDR3 DNA is TGTGCCAGCTCACCAGACCGGACAGGGGGAGGGTACGAGCAGTACTTC.

This chain joins TRBV5-4 and TRBJ2-2; 9 bases fit TRBD2. Losses at the gene ends were 2 bases for V and 7 bases for J; bases not matched to a gene: 6. Germline V gene lookup returns CDR1 SGHNT and CDR2 YYREEE (reference sequence). CDR3 size: 15 residues. The CDR3 sequence is CASSLKAGGVGELFF. The CDR3 coding sequence is TGTGCCAGCAGCTTAAAAGCGGGAGGTGTCGGGGAGCTGTTTTTT.

The chain employs TRBV28 and TRBJ2-1; the match to TRBD2 covers 9 bases. Germline assignment: CDR1 MDHEN and CDR2 SYDVKM. CDR3 length: 15 residues. J gave up 4 bases and V 4 bases, and 5 bases lay outside the gene matches. CDR3 DNA: TGTGCCAGCAGTTCCACTAGCGGGTCTTACAATGAGCAGTTCTTC. It codes for CASSSTSGSYNEQFF.

The table lists this clone with a count of one. The V and J genes are TRBV7-8 and TRBJ2-5, with D maybe TRBD2 (5 bases). The CDR3 has 14 amino acids. The V gene lost 7 bases and the J gene lost 4 bases, with 16 bases spanning the gap. Germline lookup yields CDR1 SGHVS and CDR2 FQNEAQ. In nucleotides, the CDR3 is TGTGCCAGCACCACCTTGAGGGTCTCAGAGACCCAGTACTTC. This gives the protein CASTTLRVSETQYF.

J is TRBJ2-5 and V is TRBV29-1; 10 positions match TRBD1. Germline V gene sequence: CDR1 SQVTM, CDR2 ANQGSEA. V lost 5 bases, J lost 4 bases, and 4 bases stayed unmatched. The CDR3 covers 13 residues. CDR3 nucleotide sequence: TGCAGCGTTTCCAGACAGGGGGCAGAGACCCAGTACTTC. Amino acid sequence: CSVSRQGAETQYF.

The CDR3 is CASSAMPGGSANEQYF. The CDR3 DNA reads as TGTGCCAGCAGTGCAATGCCCGGCGGGAGCGCCAACGAGCAGTACTTC. The chain links TRBV2 to TRBJ2-7; 7 nucleotides agree with TRBD2. The CDR3 extends over 16 amino acids. Germline V gene data show CDR1 as SNHLY and CDR2 as FYNNEI. After removal of 4 bases from V and 5 bases from J, the junction contained 14 bases not matched to a gene. Based on the CDR3 plus reference TRBV2 and TRBJ2-7, the full variable domain is EPEVTQTPSHQVTQMGQEVILRCVPISNHLYFYWYRQILGQKVEFLVSFYNNEISEKSEIFDDQFSVERPDGSNFTLKIRSTKLEDSAMYFCASSAMPGGSANEQYFGPGTRLTVT.

The chain employs TRBV7-9 and TRBJ1-2, with a tentative D call TRBD1 (5 bases). Trimming removed 1 base at V and 7 bases at J, with 10 bases between. The CDR3 has 13 residues. Germline V gives CDR1 SEHNR, CDR2 FQNEAQ (reference sequence). The CDR3 is CASSLGTTGGYTF. DNA for the CDR3: TGTGCCAGCAGCTTAGGGACAACCGGTGGCTACACCTTC.

V and J are TRBV29-1 and TRBJ1-6; TRBD1 might be the D (5 bases). V was trimmed by 4 bases and J by 10 bases, leaving 14 bases between them. CDR1 and CDR2 (germline): SQVTM, ANQGSEA. The CDR3 spans 13 residues. The CDR3 loop reads CSVAEGTESPLHF. The CDR3 nucleotides are TGCAGCGTTGCGGAGGGGACGGAGTCACCCCTCCACTTT. Combining the CDR3 with reference TRBV29-1 and TRBJ1-6 gives the whole variable domain SAVISQKPSRDICQRGTSLTIQCQVDSQVTMMFWYRQQPGQSLTLIATANQGSEATYESGFVIDKFPISRPNLTFSTLTVSNMSPEDSSIYLCSVAEGTESPLHFGNGTRLTVT.

The chain links TRBV7-9 to TRBJ1-1; D is unclear. Germline CDR1 is SEHNR and CDR2 is FQNEAQ (reference sequence). The CDR3 runs to 14 residues. The V gene lost 1 base and the J gene lost 7 bases, with 13 bases spanning the gap. This CDR3 reads CASSLGAQINEAFF. DNA of the CDR3: TGTGCCAGCAGCTTAGGAGCACAGATTAATGAAGCTTTCTTT.

This CDR3 reads CASSPTSGRVHEQYF. The CDR3 nucleotides are TGTGCCAGCAGTCCTACTAGCGGGAGGGTCCACGAGCAGTACTTC. This sequence joins TRBV27 and TRBJ2-7, with TRBD2 identical over 13 bases. V gave up 5 bases and J gave up 5 bases; unmatched junction bases: 6. Germline V gene lookup returns CDR1 MNHEY and CDR2 SMNVEV (reference sequence). The CDR3 is made up of 15 amino acids.

V and J are TRBV11-2 and TRBJ1-3, with unresolved D. The germline V gene has CDR1 SGHAT and CDR2 FQNNGV. V dropped 5 bases and J dropped 1 base, with 9 bases sitting between them. This CDR3 region has 14 residues. This chain's CDR3 is CASSPSGSGNTIYF. CDR3 sequence (DNA): TGTGCCAGCAGCCCGTCGGGGTCTGGAAACACCATATATTTT.

In this sample, this clone turned up a few times. This chain connects TRBV7-8 to TRBJ2-7; TRBD2 is a possible D gene (6 bases). The V end was cut by 4 bases, the J end by 6 bases, with 13 bases between. CDR1 and CDR2 from the germline V gene are SGHVS and FQNEAQ. CDR3 length: 13 amino acids. The CDR3 DNA reads as TGTGCCAGCAGCTCTGGACTACCCTCCGAGCAGTACTTC. This codes for CASSSGLPSEQYF.

This chain joins TRBV29-1 and TRBJ2-1; a weak D match, TRBD2 (6 bases). This CDR3 region has 13 residues. The V gene lost 7 bases and the J gene lost 5 bases, with 15 bases spanning the gap. The germline CDR1 and CDR2 sequences are SQVTM and ANQGSEA. The CDR3 DNA reads TGCAGCGGCGCGCGCGGGACGGACAATGAGCAGTTCTTC. Translated: CSGARGTDNEQFF.

This clone occurred once. V usage is TRBV6-1 and J usage is TRBJ2-5, with 9 nucleotides matching TRBD1. TRBJ2-7 matches the DNA end more closely, so the J call is doubtful. The germline V gene encodes CDR1 MNHNS and CDR2 SASEGT. CDR3 size: 14 residues. The CDR3 DNA sequence: TGTGCCAGCAGGCAGACAGGGGGAGTATACGAGCAGTACTTC. The encoded protein is CASRQTGGVYEQYF.

V usage is TRBV25-1 and J usage is TRBJ2-5; TRBD1 might be the D (5 bases). This CDR3 comprises 15 residues. Germline values: CDR1 MGHDK, CDR2 SYGVNS. The ends were cut back, 3 bases at V and 1 base at J, with 12 bases in the middle. The CDR3 region has the DNA TGTGCCAGCAGTGATAATTCAGGGCCCCAAGAGACCCAGTACTTC. The encoded protein is CASSDNSGPQETQYF.

The gene calls are TRBV5-1 and TRBJ2-1; D perhaps matches TRBD2 (7 bases). V gave up 4 bases and J gave up 2 bases, with 10 bases separating them. The germline V gene encodes CDR1 SGHRS and CDR2 YFSETQ. The CDR3 sequence is 14 residues long. CDR3 sequence (DNA): TGCGCCAGCAGCGGGGGGGCCACCTACAATGAGCAGTTCTTC. This sequence encodes CASSGGATYNEQFF.

As to this clone: Other DNA variants within this sample encode the same CDR3. V is TRBV7-9 and J is TRBJ2-7, with 7 bases identical to TRBD1. There are 15 residues in the CDR3. Germline assignment: CDR1 SEHNR and CDR2 FQNEAQ (reference sequence). V lost 5 bases to trimming and J lost 2 bases; unmatched junction nucleotides: 9. The CDR3 is CASSLTGPSTYEQYF. DNA for the CDR3: TGTGCCAGCAGCCTGACAGGGCCTTCTACCTACGAGCAGTACTTC.

The chain recombines TRBV7-3 with TRBJ2-3; TRBD1 is a possible D gene (5 bases). V gave up 2 bases and J gave up 10 bases, with 22 bases separating them. From germline, CDR1 is SGHTA and CDR2 FQGTGA. This CDR3 spans 16 amino acids. The CDR3, as DNA: TGTGCCAGCAGCTTAGTTAGGGGCCGGAACTTAAGAGCGCAGTATTTT. This codes for CASSLVRGRNLRAQYF.

This rearrangement joins TRBV11-3 to TRBJ1-2; D not resolved. The CDR3 is 13 residues long. Germline CDR1 and CDR2: SGHNT and YENEEA. Trimming shortened V by 2 bases and J by 4 bases, and 8 bases separated the two germline ends. This chain's CDR3 is CASSLMGGYGYTF. The CDR3 DNA is TGTGCCAGCAGCTTAATGGGAGGCTATGGCTACACCTTC.